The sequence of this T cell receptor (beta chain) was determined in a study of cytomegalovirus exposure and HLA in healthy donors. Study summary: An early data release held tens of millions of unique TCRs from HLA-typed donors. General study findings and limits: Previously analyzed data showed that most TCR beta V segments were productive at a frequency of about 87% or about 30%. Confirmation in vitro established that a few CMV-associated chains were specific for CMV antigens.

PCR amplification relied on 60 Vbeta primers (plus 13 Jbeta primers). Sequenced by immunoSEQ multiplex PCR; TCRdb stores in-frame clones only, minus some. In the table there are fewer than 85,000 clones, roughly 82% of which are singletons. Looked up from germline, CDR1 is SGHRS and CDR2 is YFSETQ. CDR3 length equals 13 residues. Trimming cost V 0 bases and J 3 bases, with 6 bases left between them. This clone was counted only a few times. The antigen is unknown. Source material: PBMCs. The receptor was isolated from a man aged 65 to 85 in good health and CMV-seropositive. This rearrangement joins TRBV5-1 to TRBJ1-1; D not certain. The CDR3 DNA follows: TGCGCCAGCAGCTTGGGGCAGGACACTGAAGCTTTCTTT. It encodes CASSLGQDTEAFF.